This TCR beta chain was captured in a study of T-cell reconstitution after alpha-beta-depleted transplantation in children. Unique molecular identifiers were incorporated when the TCRbeta library was constructed. TCRdb used MiXCR to reprocess the PCR reads, holding one entry per CDR3 protein. Here the sample spans approximately 93,000 distinct CDR3 sequences, 8% to 9% being singletons. This clonotype was picked up a small number of times. Trimming cost V 6 bases and J 0 bases; bases outside gene matches: 7. The CDR3 has 16 amino acids. In germline, CDR1 is KGHSH, CDR2 LQKENI. The specimen comprised PBMCs from the stem cell graft donor, sampled from the stem cell graft. The chain couples TRBV18 to TRBJ1-3; TRBD1 matches 8 bases. This clonotype originated in a human donor who donated a stem cell graft to a child with congenital amegakaryocytic thrombocytopenia. CDR3 sequence (DNA): TGTGCCAGCTCGGGACAGGCCCTCTCCTCTGGAAACACCATATATTTT. Its translation: CASSGQALSSGNTIYF.